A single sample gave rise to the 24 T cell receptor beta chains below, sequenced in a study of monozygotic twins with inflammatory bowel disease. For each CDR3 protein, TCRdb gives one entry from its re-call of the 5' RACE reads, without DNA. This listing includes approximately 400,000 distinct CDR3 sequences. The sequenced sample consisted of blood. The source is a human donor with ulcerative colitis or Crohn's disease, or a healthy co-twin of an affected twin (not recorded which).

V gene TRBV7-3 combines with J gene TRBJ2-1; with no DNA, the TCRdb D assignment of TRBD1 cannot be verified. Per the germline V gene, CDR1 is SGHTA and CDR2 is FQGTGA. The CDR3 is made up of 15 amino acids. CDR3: CASSLFPGEGNEQFF.

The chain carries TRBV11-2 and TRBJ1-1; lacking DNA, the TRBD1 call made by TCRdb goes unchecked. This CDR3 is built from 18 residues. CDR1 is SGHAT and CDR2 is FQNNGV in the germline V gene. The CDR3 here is CASSSNFPELTGEPEAFF.

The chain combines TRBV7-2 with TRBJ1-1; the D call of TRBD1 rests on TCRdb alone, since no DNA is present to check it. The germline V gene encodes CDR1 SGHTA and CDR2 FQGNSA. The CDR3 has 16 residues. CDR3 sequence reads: CASSPVGTGSTTEAFF.

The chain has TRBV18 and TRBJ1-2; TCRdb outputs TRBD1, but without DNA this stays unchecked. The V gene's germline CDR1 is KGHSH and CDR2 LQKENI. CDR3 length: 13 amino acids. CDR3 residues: CASSPPPGNGYTF. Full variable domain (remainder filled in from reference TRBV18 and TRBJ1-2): NAGVMQNPRHLVRRRGQEARLRCSPMKGHSHVYWYRQLPEEGLKFMVYLQKENIIDESGMPKERFSAEFPKEGPSILRIQQVVRGDSAAYFCASSPPPGNGYTFGSGTRLTVV.

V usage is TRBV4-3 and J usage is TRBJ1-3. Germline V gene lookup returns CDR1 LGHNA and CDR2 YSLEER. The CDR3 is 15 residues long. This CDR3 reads CASSQDLSSGNTIYF.

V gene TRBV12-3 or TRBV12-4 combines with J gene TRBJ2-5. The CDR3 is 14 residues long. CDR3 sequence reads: CASSLKPRQETQYF.

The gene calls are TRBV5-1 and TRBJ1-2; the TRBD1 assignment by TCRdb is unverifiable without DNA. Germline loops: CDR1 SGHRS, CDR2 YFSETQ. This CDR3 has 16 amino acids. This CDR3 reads CASSQTPGQNYYGYTF.

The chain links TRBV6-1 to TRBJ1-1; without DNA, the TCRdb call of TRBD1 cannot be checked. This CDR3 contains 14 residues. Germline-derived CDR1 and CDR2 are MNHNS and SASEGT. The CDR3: CASSRGTGDTEAFF.

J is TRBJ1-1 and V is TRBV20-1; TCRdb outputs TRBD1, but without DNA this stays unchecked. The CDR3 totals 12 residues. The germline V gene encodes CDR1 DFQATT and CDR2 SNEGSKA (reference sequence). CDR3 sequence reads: CSAKARATEAFF.

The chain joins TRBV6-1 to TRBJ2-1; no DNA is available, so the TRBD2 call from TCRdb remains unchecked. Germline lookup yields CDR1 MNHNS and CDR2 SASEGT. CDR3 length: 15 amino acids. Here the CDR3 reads CASSLNGGENNEQFF.

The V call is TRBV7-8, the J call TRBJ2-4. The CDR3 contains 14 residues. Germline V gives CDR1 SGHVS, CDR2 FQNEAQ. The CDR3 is CASSTKGAKNIQYF.

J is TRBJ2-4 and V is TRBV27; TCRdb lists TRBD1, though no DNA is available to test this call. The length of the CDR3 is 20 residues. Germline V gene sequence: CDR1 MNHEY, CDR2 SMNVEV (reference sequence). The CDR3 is CASHRYPGQGAKGVLTIQYF.

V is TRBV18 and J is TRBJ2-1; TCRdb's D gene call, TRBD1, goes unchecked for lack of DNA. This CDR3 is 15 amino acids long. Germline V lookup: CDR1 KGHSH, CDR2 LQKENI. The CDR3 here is CASSPWDNSFNEQFF.

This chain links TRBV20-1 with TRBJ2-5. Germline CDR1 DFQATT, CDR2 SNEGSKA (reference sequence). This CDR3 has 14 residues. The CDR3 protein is CSARDILTGETQYF.

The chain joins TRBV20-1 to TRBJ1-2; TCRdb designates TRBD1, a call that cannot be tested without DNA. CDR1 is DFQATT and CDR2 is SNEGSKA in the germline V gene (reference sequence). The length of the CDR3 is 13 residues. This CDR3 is CSAKGQGRRGYTF.

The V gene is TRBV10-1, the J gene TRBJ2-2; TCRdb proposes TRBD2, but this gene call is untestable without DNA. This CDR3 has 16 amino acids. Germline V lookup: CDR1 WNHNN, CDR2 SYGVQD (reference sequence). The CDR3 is CASSESGLGDTGELFF.

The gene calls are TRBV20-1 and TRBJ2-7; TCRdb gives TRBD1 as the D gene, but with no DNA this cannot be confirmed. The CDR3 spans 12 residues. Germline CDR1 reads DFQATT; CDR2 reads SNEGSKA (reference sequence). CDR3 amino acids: CSVEAGNNEQYF.

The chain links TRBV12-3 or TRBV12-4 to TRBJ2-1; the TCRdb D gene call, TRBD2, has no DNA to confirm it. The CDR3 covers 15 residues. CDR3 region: CASSYNSGGHNEQFF.

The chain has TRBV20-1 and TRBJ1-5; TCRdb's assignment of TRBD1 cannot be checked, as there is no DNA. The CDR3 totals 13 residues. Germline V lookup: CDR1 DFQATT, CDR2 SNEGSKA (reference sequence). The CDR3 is CSGNTGENQPQHF.

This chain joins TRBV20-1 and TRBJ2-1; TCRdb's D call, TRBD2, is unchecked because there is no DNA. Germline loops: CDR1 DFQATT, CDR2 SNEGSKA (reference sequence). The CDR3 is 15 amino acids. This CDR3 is CSAQAGLADYNEQFF.

The CDR3 loop reads CASSLGLVNEQFF. V is TRBV7-2 and J is TRBJ2-1. This CDR3 has 13 residues. Germline V gives CDR1 SGHTA, CDR2 FQGNSA.

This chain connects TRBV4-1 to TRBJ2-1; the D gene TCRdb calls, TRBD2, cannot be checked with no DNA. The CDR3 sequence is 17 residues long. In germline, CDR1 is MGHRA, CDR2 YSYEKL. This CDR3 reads CASSQVGLAGVYNEQFF.

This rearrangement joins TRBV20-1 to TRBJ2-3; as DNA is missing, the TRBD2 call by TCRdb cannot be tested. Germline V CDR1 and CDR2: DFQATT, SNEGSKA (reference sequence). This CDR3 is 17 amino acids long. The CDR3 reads CSAPGTSDRLGTDTQYF.

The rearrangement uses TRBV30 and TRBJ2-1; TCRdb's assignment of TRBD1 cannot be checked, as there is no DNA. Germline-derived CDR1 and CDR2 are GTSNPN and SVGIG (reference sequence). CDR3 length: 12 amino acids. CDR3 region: CAWGQPRDEQFF.